One T cell receptor beta chain is described in this entry. No antigen is known for it. It may be a read error: a sequence one base away is much more abundant. This entry comes from a study of blood T cells in healthy people across ages. Study outcomes and limitations: Changes seen in expanded clonotypes were possibly confounded by donor CMV status left unknown.

The authors ran a second PCR of 7 to 11 cycles using a sample-barcoded 5' primer and a J-beta primer mix. MiXCR, applied by TCRdb to the 5' RACE reads, yields one record per CDR3 protein. The table has 1.5 million to 2 million distinct CDR3 sequences, over 25% seen once; the top ten hold 7.7%. There are 14 residues in the CDR3. CDR1 SGHRS and CDR2 YFSETQ come from the germline V gene. The sequence was collected from a woman in her 30s in good health. The chain couples TRBV5-1 to TRBJ2-7; 7 bases line up with TRBD2. Source material: blood. DNA of the CDR3: TGCGCCATCAGCTTGGGGGGGGACCCGCCAGAGCAGTACTTC. Translation gives CAISLGGDPPEQYF.